This TCR beta chain was sequenced for a study of shared clonotypes between healthy human individuals. Measured with immunoSEQ multiplex PCR; TCRdb has only the in-frame clones, and not every one. Of about 1.1 million clones in the sample, approximately 80% are singletons; the top ten hold roughly 0.62%. The germline V gene has CDR1 MNHEY and CDR2 SMNVEV (reference sequence). The ends were cut back, 5 bases at V and 4 bases at J, with 17 bases in the middle. This CDR3 contains 15 residues. This clone showed up just once. This TCR derives from a young man in good health. Some clones in this sample may be carry-over from other donors' samples. The V gene is TRBV27, the J gene TRBJ2-5; no reliable D call. Sequenced input: memory CD4+ T cells from PBMCs. Subset here: CD45RA-negative fraction. CDR3 loop: CASSRRPATPETQYF. The DNA for the CDR3 is TGTGCCAGCAGTCGGCGACCCGCAACCCCAGAGACCCAGTACTTC.